These 16 T cell receptor beta chains came from one sample sequenced in a study of blood T cell repertoires in COVID-19. TCRdb's table, derived via immunoSEQ multiplex PCR, lists solely in-frame clones and lacks some. The repertoire holds 300,000 to 450,000 clones, more than 75% seen once, with more than 0.95% in the top ten. Sequencing was carried out using peripheral blood. The source of these receptors is a human donor with acute or convalescent COVID-19. The donor label of this sample is uncertain.

This chain joins TRBV11-3 and TRBJ1-4; 10 positions agree with TRBD1. There are 16 residues in the CDR3. Germline values: CDR1 SGHNT, CDR2 YENEEA. V lost 0 bases to trimming and J lost 6 bases; unmatched junction nucleotides: 4. CDR3 sequence: CASSLDLGTGDEKLFF. As DNA, the CDR3 is TGTGCCAGCAGCTTAGATCTAGGGACAGGGGATGAAAAACTGTTTTTT.

The genes are TRBV7-9 and TRBJ1-1; D might be TRBD1 (6 bases). Trimming pared 1 base from V and 11 bases from J, leaving 11 bases between. Germline V gene lookup returns CDR1 SEHNR and CDR2 FQNEAQ (reference sequence). This CDR3 contains 12 residues. The CDR3 DNA follows: TGTGCCAGCAGCTTAGAAGGGACACCGGCTTTCTTT. Its translation: CASSLEGTPAFF.

This clone was seen more than once but under ten times. The CDR3: CASSEYDTEAFF. CDR3 nucleotides: TGTGCCAGCAGTGAATATGACACTGAAGCTTTCTTT. The chain has TRBV6-1 and TRBJ1-1; D is unclear. Germline V gives CDR1 MNHNS, CDR2 SASEGT. This CDR3 comprises 12 residues. V lost 2 bases and J 3 bases, leaving 4 bases between the germline ends.

The genes are TRBV28 and TRBJ1-5; D gene unclear. CDR3 length: 15 amino acids. The V end lost 3 bases, the J end lost 3 bases, and 12 bases lay between the germline ends. Per germline, CDR1 MDHEN and CDR2 SYDVKM. The CDR3 here is CASSFPAGANQPQHF. The CDR3 coding sequence is TGTGCCAGCAGTTTTCCCGCCGGTGCCAATCAGCCCCAGCATTTT.

The rearrangement joins TRBV5-6 to TRBJ1-3; D unclear. V lost 1 base, J lost 4 bases, and 9 bases lay in between. The CDR3 runs to 14 residues. Germline V gene sequence: CDR1 SGHDT, CDR2 YYEEEE. CDR3 sequence reads: CASSLLGVGNTIYF. CDR3 in DNA: TGTGCCAGCAGCTTGTTGGGAGTAGGAAACACCATATATTTT.

This rearrangement joins TRBV6-5 to TRBJ1-3; 10 bases are shared with TRBD1. V shed 8 bases and J 1 base; nucleotides not matched to a gene: 5. This CDR3 is built from 15 residues. The germline CDR1 and CDR2 sequences are MNHEY and SVGAGI. The chain's CDR3 is CASYGQGVSGNTIYF. Written as DNA, the CDR3 is TGTGCCAGCTACGGACAGGGGGTGTCTGGAAACACCATATATTTT.

The rearrangement links TRBV9 to TRBJ2-3; 10 bases are a match to TRBD2. The V segment lost 0 bases and the J segment 5 bases; nucleotides outside the gene matches: 3. The CDR3 length is 15 residues. From germline, CDR1 is SGDLS and CDR2 YYNGEE. The CDR3 sequence is CASSVAAGGGDTQYF. CDR3 in DNA: TGTGCCAGCAGCGTAGCAGCGGGGGGGGGAGATACGCAGTATTTT.

V and J are TRBV7-2 and TRBJ2-7; 7 bases are a match to TRBD2. V dropped 8 bases and J dropped 2; count of bases not matched to a gene: 9. The length of the CDR3 is 14 residues. Germline V lookup: CDR1 SGHTA, CDR2 FQGNSA. As DNA, the CDR3 is TGTGCCAGCTCTTCGGGGGGACCCCCCTACGAGCAGTACTTC. It yields the protein CASSSGGPPYEQYF.

The chain uses TRBV19 and TRBJ2-3, with TRBD2 matching over 10 bases. Germline V lookup: CDR1 LNHDA, CDR2 SQIVND (reference sequence). CDR3 size: 14 residues. V lost 7 bases to trimming and J lost 2 bases; unmatched junction nucleotides: 3. CDR3 in amino acids: CASKLAGITDTQYF. The CDR3 DNA follows: TGTGCCAGTAAACTAGCGGGAATCACAGATACGCAGTATTTT.

The chain combines TRBV12-3 or TRBV12-4 with TRBJ1-6; D perhaps matches TRBD1 (5 bases). The CDR3 sequence is 13 residues long. The V end was cut by 6 bases, the J end by 4 bases, with 7 bases between. The CDR3 protein is CASRTEYNSPLHF. The CDR3 DNA follows: TGTGCCAGCAGGACAGAGTATAATTCACCCCTCCACTTT.

The DNA of the CDR3 is TGTGCCATCGGGGGGGGCTACCAAGAGACCCAGTACTTC. This codes for CAIGGGYQETQYF. V is TRBV7-6 and J is TRBJ2-5; 8 bases agree with TRBD2. Germline lookup yields CDR1 SGHVS and CDR2 FNYEAQ. The CDR3 length is 13 residues. Losses at the gene ends were 10 bases for V and 0 bases for J; bases not matched to a gene: 4.

This chain uses TRBV4-1 with TRBJ1-5, with D uncertain. The length of the CDR3 is 13 residues. The germline V and J ends were trimmed by 2 bases and 11 bases, with 13 bases remaining between them. Germline CDR1 and CDR2: MGHRA and YSYEKL. This chain's CDR3 is CASSQSQDMAQHF. The CDR3 DNA is TGCGCCAGCAGCCAAAGCCAGGATATGGCCCAGCATTTT.

The genes are TRBV6-5 and TRBJ2-7; D might be TRBD2 (5 bases). Germline V gene data show CDR1 as MNHEY and CDR2 as SVGAGI. V was pared by 5 bases and J by 0 bases, with 11 bases between. CDR3 length: 14 residues. The chain's CDR3 is CASSKLANSYEQYF. Written as DNA, the CDR3 is TGTGCCAGCAGTAAGCTAGCAAACTCCTACGAGCAGTACTTC.

The chain has TRBV30 and TRBJ1-6, with 7 nucleotides matching TRBD1. CDR1 and CDR2 from the germline V gene are GTSNPN and SVGIG (reference sequence). This CDR3 has 16 amino acids. Trimming at V came to 3 bases and at J to 1 base, leaving 6 bases not matched to a gene. This chain's CDR3 is CAWSPRQGSYNSPLHF. The CDR3, as DNA: TGTGCCTGGAGCCCCAGACAGGGTTCCTATAATTCACCCCTCCACTTT.

This clone was counted a single time. This chain connects TRBV2 to TRBJ2-2, with 7 bases that match TRBD2. The length of the CDR3 is 15 residues. Germline V CDR1 and CDR2: SNHLY, FYNNEI. V gave up 8 bases and J gave up 2 bases; unmatched junction bases: 8. DNA for the CDR3: TGTGCCAGCGCCAACAGCGGGGTTAACACCGGGGAGCTGTTTTTT. This sequence encodes CASANSGVNTGELFF.

The chain uses TRBV2 and TRBJ1-1; no clear D. V shed 11 bases and J shed 1 base, with 14 bases lying between them. Germline CDR1 SNHLY, CDR2 FYNNEI. This CDR3 spans 13 amino acids. In DNA, the CDR3 is TGTGCCGTCACTCGCCACGAGAACACTGAAGCTTTCTTT. Translation gives CAVTRHENTEAFF.